This TCR beta chain was sequenced for a study of cytomegalovirus exposure and HLA in healthy donors. Study at large: Of the donors genotyped, approximately 400 in all, around 76% fell in the Caucasian-associated ancestry cluster. Notes on the study in general: There were some public TCRs occurring in many donors, but most TCR sequences were rare.

With regard to this clone: Its antigen is undetermined. This sample includes further DNA sequences coding for the same CDR3.

PCR was performed using 60 Vbeta and 13 Jbeta primers. Produced via immunoSEQ multiplex PCR; TCRdb's table is partial and in-frame only. The profile shows about 160,000 clones, around 74% of them singletons. The ends were cut back, 0 bases at V and 0 bases at J, with 5 bases in the middle. This CDR3 contains 14 residues. Germline values: CDR1 SGHRS, CDR2 YFSETQ. The source material was PBMCs. The chain has TRBV5-1 and TRBJ2-3; D gene ambiguous. The receptor was isolated from a female donor in good health and CMV-seronegative. CDR3 protein: CASSLGQSTDTQYF. For the CDR3, the DNA is TGCGCCAGCAGCTTGGGGCAGAGCACAGATACGCAGTATTTT.